Listed here are 5 T cell receptor beta chains from one sample, sequenced in a study of T-cell memory formation after mild COVID-19. TCRdb re-derived calls from the 5' RACE reads in MiXCR, one entry per CDR3 protein. Seen here are hundreds of thousands of distinct CDR3 sequences, about a fifth observed once, and the top ten hold 7% to 9%. Sequenced sample: PBMCs or a T cell subset sorted from them (not recorded which). The origin of the receptors is an adult woman who had mild COVID-19 (a few samples of this study predate the infection). Cell type and time point are not known.

This clonotype was detected a few times. The chain links TRBV11-1 to TRBJ2-2; 8 nucleotides line up with TRBD1. Germline V gene lookup returns CDR1 SGHAT and CDR2 FQDESV (reference sequence). Losses at the gene ends were 2 bases for V and 6 bases for J; bases not matched to a gene: 11. CDR3 length equals 17 residues. The CDR3 nucleotides read TGTGCCAGCAGCTTAAACGCAGGGGACAGGAGATCCGGGGAGCTGTTTTTT. It is translated as CASSLNAGDRRSGELFF.

CDR3 coding DNA: TGTGCCAGCAGCTCGACAGGGGCGGACACTGAAGCTTTCTTT. Encoded protein: CASSSTGADTEAFF. The chain has TRBV7-3 and TRBJ1-1, with 8 nucleotides matching TRBD1. The CDR3 has 14 amino acids. Per germline, CDR1 SGHTA and CDR2 FQGTGA. The V segment lost 4 bases and the J segment 3 bases; nucleotides outside the gene matches: 4.

This clonotype was recorded a few times. The chain carries TRBV12-3 or TRBV12-4 and TRBJ2-7, with 10 bases aligning to TRBD1. Unmatched junction bases numbered 5, after V lost 4 bases and J lost 5 bases. This CDR3 has 14 amino acids. The CDR3 nucleotides read TGTGCCAGCAGTTCTCCCGGACAGGGGGACGAGCAGTACTTC. Protein sequence: CASSSPGQGDEQYF.

The chain combines TRBV18 with TRBJ1-2; D might be TRBD1 (5 bases). V lost 5 bases and J 3 bases, leaving 16 bases between the germline ends. Per germline, CDR1 KGHSH and CDR2 LQKENI. CDR3 length: 15 amino acids. Here the CDR3 reads CASSVGTNGHYGYTF. The CDR3 nucleotides read TGTGCCAGCTCAGTTGGGACCAACGGGCACTATGGCTACACCTTC.

The genes are TRBV12-3 or TRBV12-4 and TRBJ1-5, with unresolved D. The CDR3 extends over 13 amino acids. Trimming cost V 6 bases and J 5 bases, with 11 bases left between them. CDR3 region: CASRRGLDQPQHF. DNA for the CDR3: TGTGCCAGCAGACGAGGTCTAGATCAGCCCCAGCATTTT.